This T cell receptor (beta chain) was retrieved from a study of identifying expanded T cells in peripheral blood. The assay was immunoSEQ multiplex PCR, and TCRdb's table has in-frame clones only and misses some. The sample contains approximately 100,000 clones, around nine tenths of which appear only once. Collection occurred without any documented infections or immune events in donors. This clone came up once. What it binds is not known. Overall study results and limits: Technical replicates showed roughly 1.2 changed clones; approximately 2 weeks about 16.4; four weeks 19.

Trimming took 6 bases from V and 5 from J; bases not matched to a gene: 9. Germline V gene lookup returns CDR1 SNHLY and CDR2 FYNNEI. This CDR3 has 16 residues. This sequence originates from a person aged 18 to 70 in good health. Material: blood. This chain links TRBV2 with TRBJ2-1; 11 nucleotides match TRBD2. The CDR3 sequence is CASSLIAGGPNNEQFF. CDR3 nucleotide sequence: TGTGCCAGCAGCCTAATAGCGGGGGGGCCCAACAATGAGCAGTTCTTC.